The source of this T cell receptor beta chain is a study of blood T cell repertoires in COVID-19. Profiling relied on immunoSEQ multiplex PCR, and the TCRdb table lists in-frame clones only, not all of them. The sample contains about 210,000 clones, roughly 85% of which appear only once. There are 13 residues in the CDR3. V was clipped by 6 bases and J by 6 bases, with 15 bases between them. Germline V CDR1 and CDR2: SEHNR, FQNEAQ (reference sequence). The chain joins TRBV7-9 to TRBJ2-7; no definite D call. The clonotype originates from a woman in her 70s with COVID-19, enrolled during active disease. The sequencing input was peripheral blood. The CDR3 region has the DNA TGTGCCAGCAGACCAACGGTAGCTCGCGAGCAGTACTTC. Translating gives CASRPTVAREQYF.